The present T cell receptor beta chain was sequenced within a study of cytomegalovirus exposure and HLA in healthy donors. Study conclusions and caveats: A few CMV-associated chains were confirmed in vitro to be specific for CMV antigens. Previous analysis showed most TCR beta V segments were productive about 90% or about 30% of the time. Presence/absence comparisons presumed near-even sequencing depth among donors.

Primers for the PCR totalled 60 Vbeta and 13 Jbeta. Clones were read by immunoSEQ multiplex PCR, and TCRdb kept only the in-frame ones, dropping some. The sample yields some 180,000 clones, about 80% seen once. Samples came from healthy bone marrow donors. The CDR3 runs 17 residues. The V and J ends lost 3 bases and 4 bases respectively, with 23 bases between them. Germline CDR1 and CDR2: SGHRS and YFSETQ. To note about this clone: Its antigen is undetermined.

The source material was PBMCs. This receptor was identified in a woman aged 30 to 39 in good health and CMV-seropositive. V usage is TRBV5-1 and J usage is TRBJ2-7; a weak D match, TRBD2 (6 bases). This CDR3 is CASSSHPDGGIGYEQYF. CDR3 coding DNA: TGCGCCAGCAGCTCTCATCCTGATGGCGGGATCGGATACGAGCAGTACTTC.